One sample yielded the 4 T cell receptor beta chains listed below, sequenced in a study of T cells in Graves' hyperthyroidism and ophthalmopathy. The investigators amplified TCR beta CDR3 regions from RNA transcripts. HTBI primers were the set used in a first-round RT-PCR of the TCR CDR3. TCRdb passed the multiplex PCR reads through MiXCR, listing each CDR3 protein once. Of roughly 360,000 distinct CDR3 sequences in the sample, around an eighth were seen once. What was sequenced was blood. The receptors shown here come from a man aged 25-45 years with Graves' hyperthyroidism that later progressed to Graves' ophthalmopathy.

Ten or more counts support this clonotype. This chain links TRBV10-3 with TRBJ2-7; 11 bases fit TRBD2. V lost 9 bases and J lost 6; bases outside the gene matches: 7. The CDR3 spans 13 residues. CDR1 is ENHRY and CDR2 is SYGVKD in the germline V gene. CDR3 bases: TGTGCCATTTTGACCCTAGCGGGGGGCGAGCAGTACTTC. Translating gives CAILTLAGGEQYF.

The V gene is TRBV20-1, the J gene TRBJ2-7, with 8 bases that match TRBD1. The CDR3 runs 12 residues. V dropped 3 bases and J dropped 3; count of bases not matched to a gene: 1. Germline V lookup: CDR1 DFQATT, CDR2 SNEGSKA (reference sequence). CDR3 protein: CSASTGGYEQYF. The CDR3 DNA reads as TGCAGTGCTAGTACAGGGGGCTACGAGCAGTACTTC.

This clonotype was found many times. This chain uses TRBV6-1 with TRBJ1-4, with D hard to call. The V gene lost 6 bases and the J gene lost 0 bases, with 11 bases spanning the gap. CDR3 length: 15 amino acids. Germline V CDR1 and CDR2: MNHNS, SASEGT. The CDR3 coding sequence is TGTGCCAGCAGCCGAGAGTTAGCAACTAATGAAAAACTGTTTTTT. Translated, it gives CASSRELATNEKLFF.

The chain uses TRBV4-1 and TRBJ2-5; 9 bases fit TRBD2. Germline V gives CDR1 MGHRA, CDR2 YSYEKL. The J segment lost 1 base and the V segment lost 0 bases, leaving 6 bases of the junction unmatched. The CDR3 consists of 17 residues. Here the CDR3 DNA reads TGCGCCAGCAGCCAAGATAGGGGCGGGGGGGCCCAAGAGACCCAGTACTTC. Protein sequence: CASSQDRGGGAQETQYF.